This T cell receptor beta chain was retrieved from a study of T cells after yellow fever vaccination. Overall study: Low-cell-number fractions were prepared with SMART-Seq v4 Ultra Low Input. Study-wide points: Most primary-vaccination clones reappeared after the booster (about 97% CD4, roughly 90% CD8). Relatively few clonotypes were ones that appeared in both CD4 and CD8 compartments. Any FACS-sorted repertoire could hold abundant clonotypes that contaminate it from the bulk population.

Germline V gene lookup returns CDR1 LNHDA and CDR2 SQIVND (reference sequence). The ends were cut back, 3 bases at V and 0 bases at J, with 9 bases in the middle. The CDR3 contains 15 residues. A note on this clonotype: Its matching antigen is unknown.

MiXCR, applied by TCRdb to the 5' RACE reads, yields one record per CDR3 protein. The data hold 300,000 to 350,000 distinct CDR3 sequences, with about 10% observed a single time. The V gene is TRBV19, the J gene TRBJ1-5, with D unresolved. This sequence was found in a man younger than 35 who received the YFV17D yellow fever vaccine. The starting material was CD4+ T cells sorted from PBMCs, obtained 45 days after the yellow fever booster vaccination. CDR3 amino acids: CASSMGSASNQPQHF. CDR3 coding DNA: TGTGCCAGTAGTATGGGGTCGGCTAGCAATCAGCCCCAGCATTTT. The full variable domain, in which reference TRBV19 and TRBJ1-5 provide the parts outside the CDR3, is DGGITQSPKYLFRKEGQNVTLSCEQNLNHDAMYWYRQDPGQGLRLIYYSQIVNDFQKGDIAEGYSVSREKKESFPLTVTSAQKNPTAFYLCASSMGSASNQPQHFGDGTRLSIL.